This T cell receptor (beta chain) originates from a study of type 1 regulatory T cells (dated by TCRdb to about 2021). As for the study more broadly: An in vitro protocol by which a Tr1-enriched, alloantigen-specific CD4 T cell product named T-allo10 was generated was characterized in the study. Patients with hematological malignancies who were receiving allogeneic hematopoietic stem cell transplantation were the group in which T-allo10 was being clinically evaluated.

Donor-derived T-allo10 cells were described as specific for host alloantigens, anergic, and capable of alloantigen-specific suppression. For this clonotype: This clone's antigen is unknown. No much larger clone exists at a distance of one base, and base qualities are not known.

Trimming removed 0 bases from V and 9 bases from J, leaving 8 bases between the germline ends. Spanning cysteine to phenylalanine, the CDR3 consists of 12 amino acids. Just CDR3 DNA is preserved here, 36 bases in frame from base 1. In the germline V gene, CDR1 corresponds to KGHSH and CDR2 to LQKENI. Data came from an Illumina MiSeq. TCRdb trimmed the raw reads at Q25, called clones with MiXCR and kept productive beta chains. Records with the same CDR3 protein are collapsed into one entry carrying the most frequent genes and DNA. This sample holds roughly 68,000 distinct CDR3 sequences; around 63% were observed only once. Together, the top ten hold 6.5% to 8.5% of the sample.

The TCR sequence derives from a human donor in good health. This receptor chain uses TRBV18 and TRBJ2-5; too little of a D gene remains to name it. The sample was cultured T cells, either the whole culture or a sorted T cell fraction (not recorded which). The cell subset or site tag for this specimen amounts to: Tr1-enriched cell product generated in vitro against host alloantigens. The sequenced DNA: TGTGCCAGCTCACCACCGGATCCCCCCCAGTACTTC. It translates as CASSPPDPPQYF.